What follows is one TCR beta chain and its context. V lost 2 bases, J lost 3 bases, and 8 bases lay in between. This CDR3 is built from 13 residues. CDR1 is MNHNS, CDR2 SASEGT, per germline. Assay used: immunoSEQ multiplex PCR; TCRdb lists only in-frame clones, some missing. In the table there are about 43,000 clones, 80% of which are singletons. Time point defined: pretreatment peripheral blood. Urothelial carcinoma affected the patients, and it was locally advanced or metastatic. This entry belongs to a study of PD-L1 blockade in urothelial cancer. Looking at the study overall: Patients began atezolizumab, 1,200 mg intravenously every 3 weeks, in about 2014. Anywhere from 0 to 3 prior chemotherapy regimens had been received by patients.

This chain joins TRBV6-1 and TRBJ2-7; D is undetermined. The sequences come from PBMCs, collected around atezolizumab (anti-PD-L1) treatment. This receptor was taken from a man in his 60s with urothelial cancer. The CDR3 reads CASSENGDYEQYF. The CDR3 DNA reads as TGTGCCAGCAGTGAAAATGGAGACTACGAGCAGTACTTC.